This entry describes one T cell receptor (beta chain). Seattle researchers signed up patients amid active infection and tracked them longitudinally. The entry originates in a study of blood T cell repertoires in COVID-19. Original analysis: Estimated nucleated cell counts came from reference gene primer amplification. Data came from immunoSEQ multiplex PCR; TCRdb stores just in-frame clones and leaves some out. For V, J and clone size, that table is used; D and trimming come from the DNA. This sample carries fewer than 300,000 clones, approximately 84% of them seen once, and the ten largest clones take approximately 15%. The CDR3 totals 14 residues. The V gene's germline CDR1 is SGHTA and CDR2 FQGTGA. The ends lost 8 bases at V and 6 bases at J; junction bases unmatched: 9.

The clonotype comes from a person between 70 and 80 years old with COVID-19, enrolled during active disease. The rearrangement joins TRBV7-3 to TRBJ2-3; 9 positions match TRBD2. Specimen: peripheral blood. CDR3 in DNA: TGTGCCAGCTCCGGCGGGAGGGCCGTTGATACGCAGTATTTT. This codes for CASSGGRAVDTQYF.